These 15 T cell receptor beta chains share one sample of origin, sequenced in a study of graft-versus-host responses after intestinal transplantation. Graft samples were processed, releasing intraepithelial and lamina propria lymphocytes. Libraries were prepared by immunoSEQ multiplex PCR; TCRdb keeps only in-frame clonotypes and omits some of them. The sample has some 18,000 clones, approximately 70% seen once. Sequenced material: ileum tissue, taken about 3 weeks after intestinal transplant. These receptor sequences come from a human patient who received an intestinal transplant, so some T cells may come from the graft donor.

The genes are TRBV28 and TRBJ2-7; 11 bases map to TRBD2. Germline lookup yields CDR1 MDHEN and CDR2 SYDVKM. CDR3 length: 16 residues. Trimming at V came to 6 bases and at J to 0 bases, leaving 7 bases not matched to a gene. Here the CDR3 DNA reads TGTGCCAGCAGCCTTAGACTAGCGGGAAACTCCTACGAGCAGTACTTC. It specifies CASSLRLAGNSYEQYF.

The chain is built from TRBV18 and TRBJ2-2, with 7 bases fitting TRBD2. The CDR3 is 15 residues long. Germline trimming cut 1 base from V and 2 bases from J; bases unmatched to any gene: 1. The germline CDR1 and CDR2 sequences are KGHSH and LQKENI. The DNA of the CDR3 is TGTGCCAGCTCACCACTGACTAGCAACACCGGGGAGCTGTTTTTT. It codes for CASSPLTSNTGELFF.

This clone is labeled as medium-sized. J is TRBJ2-4 and V is TRBV6-8, with TRBD2 as a possible D gene (5 bases). The CDR3 sequence is 15 residues long. The V gene lost 5 bases and the J gene lost 4 bases, with 15 bases spanning the gap. Germline assignment: CDR1 MNHGY and CDR2 SAAAGT. The CDR3 here is CASSPNLAWKNIQYF. The CDR3 DNA reads TGTGCCAGCAGTCCGAACCTAGCTTGGAAAAACATTCAGTACTTC.

The rearrangement joins TRBV7-9 to TRBJ1-3, with D uncertain. Germline V lookup: CDR1 SEHNR, CDR2 FQNEAQ (reference sequence). CDR3 length: 12 amino acids. V gave up 3 bases and J gave up 6 bases, with 6 bases separating them. The CDR3 here is CASSFSANTIYF. DNA of the CDR3: TGTGCCAGCAGCTTTAGTGCAAACACCATATATTTT.

This clone was recorded once. This chain joins TRBV5-1 and TRBJ2-3; D remains ambiguous. The V and J ends lost 0 bases and 2 bases respectively, with 16 bases between them. This CDR3 has 17 amino acids. The germline V gene encodes CDR1 SGHRS and CDR2 YFSETQ. CDR3 sequence (DNA): TGCGCCAGCAGCTTGGCCCTCTTGGCTTACTACACAGATACGCAGTATTTT. This translates into CASSLALLAYYTDTQYF.

The DNA of the CDR3 is TGTGCCTGGAGTGTACTCCTGACAGGGGAGGGCTACACCTTC. Translating it yields CAWSVLLTGEGYTF. The rearrangement uses TRBV30 and TRBJ1-2; 8 bases are a match to TRBD1. This CDR3 has 14 amino acids. J gave up 8 bases and V 0 bases, and 8 bases lay outside the gene matches. Germline V gene lookup returns CDR1 GTSNPN and CDR2 SVGIG (reference sequence).

The rearrangement links TRBV9 to TRBJ1-6, with a tentative D call TRBD1 (6 bases). Between the trimmed V and J ends, which lost 1 base and 7 bases, there was a span of 12 bases. Germline lookup yields CDR1 SGDLS and CDR2 YYNGEE. This CDR3 is 15 amino acids long. The CDR3 region is CASSVRAGVNSPLHF. In DNA form, the CDR3 reads TGTGCCAGCAGCGTAAGGGCAGGGGTAAATTCACCCCTCCACTTT.

The rearrangement links TRBV4-2 to TRBJ2-1; 9 positions agree with TRBD2. This CDR3 comprises 14 residues. Per the germline V gene, CDR1 is LGHNA and CDR2 is YNFKEQ. Losses at the gene ends were 3 bases for V and 8 bases for J; bases not matched to a gene: 5. CDR3 protein: CASSQAGGFYEQFF. CDR3 bases: TGTGCCAGCAGCCAGGCGGGAGGGTTTTATGAGCAGTTCTTC.

This clone showed up just a few times. J is TRBJ2-7 and V is TRBV4-1; 9 bases map to TRBD1. Germline V gene data show CDR1 as MGHRA and CDR2 as YSYEKL. The V and J ends lost 2 bases and 6 bases, in that order; junction bases with no gene match: 8. The CDR3 has 15 residues. Here the CDR3 reads CASSQIEQGAFEQYF. DNA for the CDR3: TGCGCCAGCAGCCAAATCGAACAGGGGGCCTTCGAGCAGTACTTC.

This clone was detected only once. This chain connects TRBV7-9 to TRBJ1-2; TRBD1 matches 7 bases. This CDR3 comprises 16 residues. The V and J ends lost 1 base and 2 bases, in that order; junction bases with no gene match: 7. Germline-derived CDR1 and CDR2 are SEHNR and FQNEAQ (reference sequence). The chain's CDR3 is CASSLEQGTGNYGYTF. CDR3 in DNA: TGTGCCAGCAGCTTAGAACAGGGGACGGGAAACTATGGCTACACCTTC. Looking up the rest from reference TRBV7-9 and TRBJ1-2 gives the full variable domain: DTGVSQNPRHKITKRGQNVTFRCDPISEHNRLYWYRQTLGQGPEFLTYFQNEAQLEKSRLLSDRFSAERPKGSFSTLEIQRTEQGDSAMYLCASSLEQGTGNYGYTFGSGTRLTVV.

The V call is TRBV10-3, the J call TRBJ2-5; the match to TRBD1 covers 7 bases. The J call could be wrong; TRBJ2-7 is a better fit for the DNA end. Germline V gives CDR1 ENHRY, CDR2 SYGVKD. The CDR3 loop spans 15 amino acids. CDR3 bases: TGTGCCACCACCCCAACGACAGGGAGCACCTACGAGCAGTACTTC. Residues: CATTPTTGSTYEQYF.

This chain joins TRBV9 and TRBJ1-2; maybe TRBD1 (6 bases). This CDR3 spans 18 amino acids. V lost 3 bases to trimming and J lost 4 bases, with 25 bases between them. CDR1 and CDR2 from the germline V gene are SGDLS and YYNGEE. The CDR3 loop reads CASSGPTLTGPLGYGYTF. CDR3 DNA sequence: TGTGCCAGCAGCGGACCCACCTTAACAGGGCCCCTGGGCTATGGCTACACCTTC. Supplemented by reference TRBV9 and TRBJ1-2, the full variable domain reads DSGVTQTPKHLITATGQRVTLRCSPRSGDLSVYWYQQSLDQGLQFLIQYYNGEERAKGNILERFSAQQFPDLHSELNLSSLELGDSALYFCASSGPTLTGPLGYGYTFGSGTRLTVV.

The chain joins TRBV25-1 to TRBJ2-3; TRBD1 aligns across 7 bases. Looked up from germline, CDR1 is MGHDK and CDR2 is SYGVNS. CDR3 length equals 12 residues. Trimming took 3 bases from V and 6 from J; bases not matched to a gene: 0. The CDR3 DNA sequence: TGTGCCAGCAGTGACAGGGGGGATACGCAGTATTTT. It translates to CASSDRGDTQYF.

V gene TRBV19 combines with J gene TRBJ1-6, with D hard to call. V was trimmed by 3 bases and J by 9 bases, leaving 6 bases between them. CDR1 and CDR2 from the germline V gene are LNHDA and SQIVND (reference sequence). This CDR3 spans 12 amino acids. CDR3 sequence: CASSMPSSPLHF. DNA of the CDR3: TGTGCCAGTAGTATGCCGAGTTCACCCCTCCACTTT.

The chain joins TRBV18 to TRBJ2-3; 8 bases are a match to TRBD1. This CDR3 comprises 17 residues. CDR1 and CDR2 from the germline V gene are KGHSH and LQKENI. V shed 4 bases and J 3 bases; nucleotides not matched to a gene: 12. CDR3 coding DNA: TGTGCCAGCTCACGGGCTCAGGGGGCGCGCGTTACAGATACGCAGTATTTT. It specifies CASSRAQGARVTDTQYF.